The next 18 T cell receptor beta chains were all read from a single sample in a study of blood T cell repertoires in COVID-19. Assay used: immunoSEQ multiplex PCR; TCRdb lists only in-frame clones, some missing. The sample consists of about 440,000 clones, approximately 90% of them appearing once. Input material: peripheral blood. These receptors all come from a woman aged 25 to 39 with acute or convalescent COVID-19.

The chain combines TRBV2 with TRBJ2-1, with 10 positions matching TRBD2. The trim removed 10 bases at V and 7 bases at J, leaving 13 bases unmatched. Germline-derived CDR1 and CDR2 are SNHLY and FYNNEI. The CDR3 runs to 15 residues. In nucleotides, the CDR3 is TGTGCCACCCTCCCCCCCGGGACTAGCGTGAATGAGCAGTTCTTC. Amino acid sequence: CATLPPGTSVNEQFF. Supplemented by reference TRBV2 and TRBJ2-1, the full variable domain reads EPEVTQTPSHQVTQMGQEVILRCVPISNHLYFYWYRQILGQKVEFLVSFYNNEISEKSEIFDDQFSVERPDGSNFTLKIRSTKLEDSAMYFCATLPPGTSVNEQFFGPGTRLTVL.

The genes are TRBV5-5 and TRBJ2-3; D call uncertain. Germline V gives CDR1 SGHKS, CDR2 YYEKEE (reference sequence). CDR3 length: 11 amino acids. V lost 6 bases and J 2 bases, leaving 4 bases between the germline ends. CDR3 sequence (DNA): TGTGCCAGCACCAACACAGATACGCAGTATTTT. This gives the protein CASTNTDTQYF.

The chain employs TRBV6-5 and TRBJ2-5; 7 bases line up with TRBD1. The J segment lost 3 bases and the V segment lost 6 bases, leaving 1 base of the junction unmatched. Germline CDR1 is MNHEY and CDR2 is SVGAGI. The CDR3 extends over 12 amino acids. The CDR3 loop reads CASRGQKETQYF. CDR3 coding DNA: TGTGCCAGCAGGGGACAGAAAGAGACCCAGTACTTC.

The gene calls are TRBV9 and TRBJ1-2; possible D gene TRBD1, 5 bases. Trimming took 0 bases from V and 8 from J, leaving 11 bases between them. The germline gives CDR1 SGDLS, CDR2 YYNGEE. The CDR3 runs 13 residues. The CDR3 reads CASSVGVGAGYTF. CDR3 bases: TGTGCCAGCAGCGTAGGGGTAGGGGCCGGCTACACCTTC.

This chain uses TRBV5-1 with TRBJ2-7, with 9 bases matching TRBD1. The V segment lost 5 bases and the J segment 7 bases; nucleotides outside the gene matches: 7. CDR1 SGHRS and CDR2 YFSETQ come from the germline V gene. CDR3 length equals 13 residues. This CDR3 reads CASSSQGAQEQYF. CDR3 coding DNA: TGCGCCAGCAGTTCACAGGGGGCTCAAGAGCAGTACTTC.

The chain recombines TRBV12-3 or TRBV12-4 with TRBJ1-5; D might be TRBD1 (5 bases). The CDR3 runs to 13 residues. V dropped 5 bases and J dropped 7 bases, with 12 bases sitting between them. The CDR3 sequence is CASSPGSGQPQHF. The DNA of the CDR3 is TGTGCCAGCAGTCCAGGGTCCGGCCAGCCCCAGCATTTT.

The chain uses TRBV5-1 and TRBJ2-7; a possible D gene is TRBD1 (6 bases). The V and J ends lost 2 bases and 5 bases respectively, with 8 bases between them. The CDR3 is made up of 12 amino acids. The germline gives CDR1 SGHRS, CDR2 YFSETQ. The CDR3 nucleotides are TGCGCCAGCAGCTTCAACAGGGACGAGCAGTACTTC. As protein: CASSFNRDEQYF. Full variable domain (rest looked up from reference TRBV5-1 and TRBJ2-7): KAGVTQTPRYLIKTRGQQVTLSCSPISGHRSVSWYQQTPGQGLQFLFEYFSETQRNKGNFPGRFSGRQFSNSRSEMNVSTLELGDSALYLCASSFNRDEQYFGPGTRLTVT.

The DNA for the CDR3 is TGTGCCAGCAGCAGATCCGGGACACCAAAAGAGACCCAGTACTTC. Residues: CASSRSGTPKETQYF. The chain has TRBV9 and TRBJ2-5; D is possibly TRBD1 (6 bases). Germline CDR1 and CDR2: SGDLS and YYNGEE. V was clipped by 4 bases and J by 3 bases, with 16 bases between them. This CDR3 region has 15 residues.

This chain links TRBV7-3 with TRBJ1-1, with 7 bases fitting TRBD1. This CDR3 has 14 residues. The ends lost 5 bases at V and 0 bases at J; junction bases unmatched: 3. Germline V gives CDR1 SGHTA, CDR2 FQGTGA. CDR3 coding DNA: TGTGCCAGCAGCCGGGACAGTCTGAACACTGAAGCTTTCTTT. Its protein product is CASSRDSLNTEAFF.

This clone has only one observation. The rearrangement joins TRBV2 to TRBJ2-5; D remains ambiguous. The V end lost 3 bases, the J end lost 5 bases, and 19 bases lay between the germline ends. The CDR3 is 16 residues long. Per germline, CDR1 SNHLY and CDR2 FYNNEI. CDR3 protein: CASSDPARVARETQYF. The CDR3 DNA sequence: TGTGCCAGCAGTGATCCTGCCCGGGTGGCACGGGAGACCCAGTACTTC.

V and J are TRBV7-8 and TRBJ1-1; D ambiguous. Trimming removed 7 bases from V and 1 base from J, with 13 bases in between. Germline V gene sequence: CDR1 SGHVS, CDR2 FQNEAQ. This CDR3 has 14 residues. The CDR3 DNA follows: TGTGCCAGCATCGAGTCGCAGGCGAACACTGAAGCTTTCTTT. This translates into CASIESQANTEAFF. Complete variable domain (other parts from reference TRBV7-8 and TRBJ1-1): GAGVSQSPRYKVAKRGQDVALRCDPISGHVSLFWYQQALGQGPEFLTYFQNEAQLDKSGLPSDRFFAERPEGSVSTLKIQRTQQEDSAVYLCASIESQANTEAFFGQGTRLTVV.

This clone was seen a single time. This chain joins TRBV18 and TRBJ1-1; TRBD1 agrees at 7 bases. CDR1 and CDR2 (germline): KGHSH, LQKENI. J lost 0 bases, V lost 4 bases, and 5 bases had no gene match. The CDR3 totals 15 residues. The CDR3 DNA sequence: TGTGCCAGCTCACACGGGACAGTCATGAACACTGAAGCTTTCTTT. This codes for CASSHGTVMNTEAFF.

The rearrangement links TRBV19 to TRBJ1-1; D remains ambiguous. The CDR3 sequence is 14 residues long. V lost 3 bases, J lost 5 bases, and 13 bases lay in between. Germline values: CDR1 LNHDA, CDR2 SQIVND (reference sequence). CDR3 loop: CASSMSGRGTEAFF. CDR3 nucleotides: TGTGCCAGTAGTATGTCGGGGAGAGGGACTGAAGCTTTCTTT.

CDR3 in amino acids: CASSQGRTSGETQYF. CDR3 nucleotide sequence: TGTGCCAGCAGCCAAGGCCGGACTAGCGGAGAGACCCAGTACTTC. This sequence joins TRBV3-1 (or the pseudogene TRBV3-2) and TRBJ2-5; 10 positions agree with TRBD2. The CDR3 spans 15 residues. V lost 1 base to trimming and J lost 4 bases; unmatched junction nucleotides: 3. The germline CDR1 and CDR2 sequences are LGHDT and YNNKEL (reference sequence).

The chain has TRBV4-2 and TRBJ2-1; 11 nucleotides agree with TRBD2. CDR3 length equals 15 residues. With 6 bases clipped from V and 9 bases from J, the junction kept 10 bases outside the gene matches. Germline CDR1 LGHNA, CDR2 YNFKEQ. The CDR3 region is CASRTIAGGLTEQFF. In DNA form, the CDR3 reads TGTGCCAGCAGGACAATAGCGGGGGGGCTGACTGAGCAGTTCTTC.

The chain combines TRBV5-4 with TRBJ2-5; D may be TRBD1 (6 bases). V was clipped by 1 base and J by 2 bases, with 12 bases between them. CDR3 size: 15 residues. CDR1 is SGHNT, CDR2 YYREEE, per germline (reference sequence). The CDR3 nucleotides are TGTGCCAGCAGCTTGTGGGGGCCGGGGCAAGAGACCCAGTACTTC. Encoded protein: CASSLWGPGQETQYF.

The chain couples TRBV9 to TRBJ2-2; 10 positions agree with TRBD1. Trimming took 2 bases from V and 3 from J; bases not matched to a gene: 4. CDR1 is SGDLS, CDR2 YYNGEE, per germline. The CDR3 loop spans 16 amino acids. The CDR3 coding sequence is TGTGCCAGCAGCGTCGTCGGACAGGGGGACACCGGGGAGCTGTTTTTT. Its protein product is CASSVVGQGDTGELFF.

This chain joins TRBV5-1 and TRBJ2-1; TRBD1 matches at 8 bases. J lost 7 bases, V lost 5 bases, and 14 bases had no gene match. Germline assignment: CDR1 SGHRS and CDR2 YFSETQ. The CDR3 is made up of 16 amino acids. The CDR3 sequence is CASRAIDRGSWNEQFF. Here the CDR3 DNA reads TGCGCCAGCAGAGCGATCGACAGGGGTTCGTGGAATGAGCAGTTCTTC.